The entry that follows covers one T cell receptor beta chain sequence. Its cognate antigen is unknown. Oncomine TCR Beta short-read sequencing was applied to DNA from cultured CD4+ T cells. In TCRdb, the PCR reads were re-called with MiXCR into one record per CDR3 protein. Of tens of thousands of distinct CDR3 sequences in the sample, around 50% were seen once. The sample is drawn from a study of vaccination and CD4 T cells after COVID-19. About the study: Culture controls were given either a CEFX pool, an HIV-1 Nef pool, or no peptide.

Treatment reported: approximately 11-day PBMC culture with coronavirus spike peptide pools or control peptides (ViraFEST assay). On day 3 and again on day 7, fresh IL-2 medium was used to replace half the medium. The CDR3 runs to 14 residues. Per the germline V gene, CDR1 is SNHLY and CDR2 is FYNNEI. The V and J ends lost 8 bases and 2 bases, in that order; junction bases with no gene match: 4. The clonotype was recovered from a human donor who received a COVID-19 vaccine. The chain carries TRBV2 and TRBJ2-7; 12 bases match TRBD2. This specimen consisted of CD4+ T cells from blood, cultured in vitro, obtained before SARS-CoV-2 vaccination. The CDR3 sequence: CASQLAGGPYEQYF. Here the CDR3 DNA reads TGTGCCAGCCAACTAGCGGGGGGCCCCTACGAGCAGTACTTC. Full variable domain (remainder filled in from reference TRBV2 and TRBJ2-7): EPEVTQTPSHQVTQMGQEVILRCVPISNHLYFYWYRQILGQKVEFLVSFYNNEISEKSEIFDDQFSVERPDGSNFTLKIRSTKLEDSAMYFCASQLAGGPYEQYFGPGTRLTVT.